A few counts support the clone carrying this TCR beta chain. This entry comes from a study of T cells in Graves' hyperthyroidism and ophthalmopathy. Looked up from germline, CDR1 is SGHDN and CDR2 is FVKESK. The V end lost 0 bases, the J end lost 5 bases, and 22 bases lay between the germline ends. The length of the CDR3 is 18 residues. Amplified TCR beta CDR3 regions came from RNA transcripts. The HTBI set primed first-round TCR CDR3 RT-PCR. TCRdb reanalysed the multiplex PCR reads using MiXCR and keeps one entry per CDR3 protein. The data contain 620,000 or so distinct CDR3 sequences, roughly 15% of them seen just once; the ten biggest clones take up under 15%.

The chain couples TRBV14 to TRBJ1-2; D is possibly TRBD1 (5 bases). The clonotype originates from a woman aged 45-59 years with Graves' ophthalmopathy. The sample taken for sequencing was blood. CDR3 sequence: CASSQDSRTPPNIYGYTF. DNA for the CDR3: TGTGCCAGCAGCCAAGATTCACGGACACCCCCTAACATTTATGGCTACACCTTC. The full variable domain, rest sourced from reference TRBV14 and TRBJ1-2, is EAGVTQFPSHSVIEKGQTVTLRCDPISGHDNLYWYRRVMGKEIKFLLHFVKESKQDESGMPNNRFLAERTGGTYSTLKVQPAELEDSGVYFCASSQDSRTPPNIYGYTFGSGTRLTVV.